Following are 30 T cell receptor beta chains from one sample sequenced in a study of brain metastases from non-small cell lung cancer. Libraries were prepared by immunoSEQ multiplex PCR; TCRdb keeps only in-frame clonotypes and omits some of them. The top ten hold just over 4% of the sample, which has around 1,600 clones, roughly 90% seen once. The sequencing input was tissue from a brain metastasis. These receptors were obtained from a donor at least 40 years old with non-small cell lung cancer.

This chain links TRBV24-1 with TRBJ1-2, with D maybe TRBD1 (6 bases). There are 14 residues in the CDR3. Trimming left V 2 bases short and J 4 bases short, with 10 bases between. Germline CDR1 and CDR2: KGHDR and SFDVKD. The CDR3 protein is CATSDYRESYGYTF. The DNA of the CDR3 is TGTGCCACCAGTGATTACAGGGAAAGCTATGGCTACACCTTC.

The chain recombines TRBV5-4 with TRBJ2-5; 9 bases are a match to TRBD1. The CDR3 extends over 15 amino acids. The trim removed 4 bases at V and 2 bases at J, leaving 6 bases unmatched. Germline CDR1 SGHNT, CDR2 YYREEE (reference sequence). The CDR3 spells CASSRQGGSQETQYF. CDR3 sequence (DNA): TGTGCCAGCAGCCGACAGGGGGGGAGTCAAGAGACCCAGTACTTC. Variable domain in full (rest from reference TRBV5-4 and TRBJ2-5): ETGVTQSPTHLIKTRGQQVTLRCSSQSGHNTVSWYQQALGQGPQFIFQYYREEENGRGNFPPRFSGLQFPNYSSELNVNALELDDSALYLCASSRQGGSQETQYFGPGTRLLVL.

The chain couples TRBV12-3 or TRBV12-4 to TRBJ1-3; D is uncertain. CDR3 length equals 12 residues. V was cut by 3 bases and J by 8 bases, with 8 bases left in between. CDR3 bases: TGTGCCAGCAGTTTTTTGCAGGACACCATATATTTT. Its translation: CASSFLQDTIYF.

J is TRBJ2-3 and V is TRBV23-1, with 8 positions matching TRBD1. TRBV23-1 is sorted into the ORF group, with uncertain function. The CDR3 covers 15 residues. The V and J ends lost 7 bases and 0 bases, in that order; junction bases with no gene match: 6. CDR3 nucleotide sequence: TGCGCCAGCAATCAGGGGGCGCGGAGCACAGATACGCAGTATTTT. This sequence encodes CASNQGARSTDTQYF.

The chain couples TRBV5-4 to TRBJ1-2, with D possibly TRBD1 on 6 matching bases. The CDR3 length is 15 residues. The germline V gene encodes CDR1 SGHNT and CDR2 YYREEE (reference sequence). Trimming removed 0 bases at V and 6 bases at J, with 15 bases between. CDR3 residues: CASSLELTGIHGYTF. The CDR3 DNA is TGTGCCAGCAGCTTGGAACTAACAGGGATCCATGGCTACACCTTC.

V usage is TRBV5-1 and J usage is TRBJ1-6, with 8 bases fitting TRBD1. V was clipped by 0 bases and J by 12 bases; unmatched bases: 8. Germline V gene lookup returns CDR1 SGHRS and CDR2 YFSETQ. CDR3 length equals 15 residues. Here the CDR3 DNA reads TGCGCCAGCAGCTTGGACCGGGACAGGCTGAAACCCCTCCACTTT. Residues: CASSLDRDRLKPLHF.

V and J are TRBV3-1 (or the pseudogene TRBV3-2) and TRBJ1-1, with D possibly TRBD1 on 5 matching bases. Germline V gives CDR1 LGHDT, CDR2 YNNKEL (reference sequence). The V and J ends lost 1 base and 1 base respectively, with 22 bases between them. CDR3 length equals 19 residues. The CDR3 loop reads CASSQASWGLGVGNTEAFF. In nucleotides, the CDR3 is TGTGCCAGCAGCCAAGCATCTTGGGGACTAGGGGTGGGGAACACTGAAGCTTTCTTT.

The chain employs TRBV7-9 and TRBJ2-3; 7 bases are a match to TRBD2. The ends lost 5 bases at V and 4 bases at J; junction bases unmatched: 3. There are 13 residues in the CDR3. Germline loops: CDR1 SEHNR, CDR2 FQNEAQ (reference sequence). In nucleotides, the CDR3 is TGTGCCAGCAGCCCCGGGGGGTCAGATACGCAGTATTTT. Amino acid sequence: CASSPGGSDTQYF.

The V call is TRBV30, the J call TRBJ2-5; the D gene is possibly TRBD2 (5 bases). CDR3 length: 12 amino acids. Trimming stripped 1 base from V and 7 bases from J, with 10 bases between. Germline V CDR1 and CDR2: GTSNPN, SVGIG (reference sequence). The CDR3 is CAWSAREGTQYF. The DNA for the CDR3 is TGTGCCTGGAGTGCTAGAGAGGGGACCCAGTACTTC.

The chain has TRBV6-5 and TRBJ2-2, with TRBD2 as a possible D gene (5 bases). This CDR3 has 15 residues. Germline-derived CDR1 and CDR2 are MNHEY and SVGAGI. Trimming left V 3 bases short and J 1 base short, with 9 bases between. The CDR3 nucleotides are TGTGCCAGCAGTTATATTGAGGGGAACACCGGGGAGCTGTTTTTT. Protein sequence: CASSYIEGNTGELFF.

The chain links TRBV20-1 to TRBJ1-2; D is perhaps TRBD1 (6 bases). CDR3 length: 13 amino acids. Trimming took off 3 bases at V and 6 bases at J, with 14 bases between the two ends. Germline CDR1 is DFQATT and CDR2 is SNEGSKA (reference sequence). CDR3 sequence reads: CSASEGEVNGYTF. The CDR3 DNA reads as TGCAGTGCTAGTGAGGGGGAGGTCAATGGCTACACCTTC.

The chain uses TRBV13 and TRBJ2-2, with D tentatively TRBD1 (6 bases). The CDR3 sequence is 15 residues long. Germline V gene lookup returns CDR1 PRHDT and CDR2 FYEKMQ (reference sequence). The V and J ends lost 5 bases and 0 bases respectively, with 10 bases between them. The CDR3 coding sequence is TGTGCCAGCAGCACTCGGACAGCGAACACCGGGGAGCTGTTTTTT. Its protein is CASSTRTANTGELFF.

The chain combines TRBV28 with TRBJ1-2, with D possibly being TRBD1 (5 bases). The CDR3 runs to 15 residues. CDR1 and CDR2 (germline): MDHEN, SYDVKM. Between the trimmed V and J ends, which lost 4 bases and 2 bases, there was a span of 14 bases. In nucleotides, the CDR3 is TGTGCCAGCAGTTCTACCGCAGGGTTAAACTATGGCTACACCTTC. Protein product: CASSSTAGLNYGYTF.

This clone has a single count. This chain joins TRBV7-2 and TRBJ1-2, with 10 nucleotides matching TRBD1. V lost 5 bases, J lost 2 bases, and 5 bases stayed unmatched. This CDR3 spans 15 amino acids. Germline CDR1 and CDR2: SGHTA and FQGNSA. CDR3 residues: CASSPGTGENYGYTF. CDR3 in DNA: TGTGCCAGCAGCCCGGGGACAGGGGAAAACTATGGCTACACCTTC.

The CDR3 nucleotides read TGTGCCAGCAGCGCAAACAGGAGGGATACGCAGTATTTT. Protein: CASSANRRDTQYF. V is TRBV7-2 and J is TRBJ2-3; possibly TRBD1 or TRBD2 for D (5 bases each). The CDR3 runs 13 residues. The germline V and J ends were trimmed by 5 bases and 6 bases, with 12 bases remaining between them. The germline V gene encodes CDR1 SGHTA and CDR2 FQGNSA.

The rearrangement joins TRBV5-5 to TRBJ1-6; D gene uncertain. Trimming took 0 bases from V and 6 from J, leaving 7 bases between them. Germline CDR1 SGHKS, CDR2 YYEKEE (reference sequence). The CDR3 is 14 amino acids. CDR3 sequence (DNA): TGTGCCAGCAGCTTGGAGACCCCTAATTCACCCCTCCACTTT. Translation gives CASSLETPNSPLHF.

The CDR3 protein is CASSLGHYNEQFF. The CDR3 coding sequence is TGTGCCAGCAGCTTGGGACACTACAATGAGCAGTTCTTC. The rearrangement joins TRBV5-5 to TRBJ2-1; no clear D gene. Germline V lookup: CDR1 SGHKS, CDR2 YYEKEE (reference sequence). The length of the CDR3 is 13 residues. Trimming pared 0 bases from V and 3 bases from J, leaving 4 bases between. Variable domain in full (rest from reference TRBV5-5 and TRBJ2-1): DAGVTQSPTHLIKTRGQQVTLRCSPISGHKSVSWYQQVLGQGPQFIFQYYEKEERGRGNFPDRFSARQFPNYSSELNVNALLLGDSALYLCASSLGHYNEQFFGPGTRLTVL.

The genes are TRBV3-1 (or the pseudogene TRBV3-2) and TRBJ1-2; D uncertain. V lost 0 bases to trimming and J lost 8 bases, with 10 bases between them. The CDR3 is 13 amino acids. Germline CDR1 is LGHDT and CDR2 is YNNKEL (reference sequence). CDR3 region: CASSQEAFLGYTF. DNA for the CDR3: TGTGCCAGCAGCCAAGAAGCGTTCCTCGGCTACACCTTC.

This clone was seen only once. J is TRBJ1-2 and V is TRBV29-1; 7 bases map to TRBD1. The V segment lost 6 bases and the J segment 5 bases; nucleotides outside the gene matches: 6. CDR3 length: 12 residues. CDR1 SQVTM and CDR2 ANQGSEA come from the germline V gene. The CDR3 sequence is CSVGGTAYGYTF. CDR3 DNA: TGCAGCGTCGGCGGGACAGCTTATGGCTACACCTTC.

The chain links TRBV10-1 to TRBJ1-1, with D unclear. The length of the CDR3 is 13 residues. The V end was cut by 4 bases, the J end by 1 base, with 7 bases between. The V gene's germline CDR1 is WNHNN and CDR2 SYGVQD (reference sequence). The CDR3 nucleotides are TGCGCCAGCAGTGCACAGAGGAACACTGAAGCTTTCTTT. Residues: CASSAQRNTEAFF.

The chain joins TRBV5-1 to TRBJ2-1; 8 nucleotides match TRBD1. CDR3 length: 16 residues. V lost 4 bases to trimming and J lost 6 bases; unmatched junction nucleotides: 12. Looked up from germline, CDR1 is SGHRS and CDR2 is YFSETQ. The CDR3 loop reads CASSTFGTGTLNEQFF. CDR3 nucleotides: TGCGCCAGCAGCACCTTCGGGACAGGCACCCTCAATGAGCAGTTCTTC. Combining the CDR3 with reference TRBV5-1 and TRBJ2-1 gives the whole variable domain KAGVTQTPRYLIKTRGQQVTLSCSPISGHRSVSWYQQTPGQGLQFLFEYFSETQRNKGNFPGRFSGRQFSNSRSEMNVSTLELGDSALYLCASSTFGTGTLNEQFFGPGTRLTVL.

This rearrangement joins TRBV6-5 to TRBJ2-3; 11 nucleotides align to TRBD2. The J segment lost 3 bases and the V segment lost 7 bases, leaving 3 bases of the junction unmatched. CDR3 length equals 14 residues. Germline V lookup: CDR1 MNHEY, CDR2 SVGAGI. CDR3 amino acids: CASKTSGGTDTQYF. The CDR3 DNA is TGTGCCAGCAAAACTAGCGGGGGAACAGATACGCAGTATTTT.

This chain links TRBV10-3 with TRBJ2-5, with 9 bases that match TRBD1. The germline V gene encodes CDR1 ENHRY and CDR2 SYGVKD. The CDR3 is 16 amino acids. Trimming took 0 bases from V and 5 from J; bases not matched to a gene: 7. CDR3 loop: CAISESRQGVKETQYF. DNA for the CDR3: TGTGCCATCAGTGAGTCGCGACAGGGGGTTAAGGAGACCCAGTACTTC.

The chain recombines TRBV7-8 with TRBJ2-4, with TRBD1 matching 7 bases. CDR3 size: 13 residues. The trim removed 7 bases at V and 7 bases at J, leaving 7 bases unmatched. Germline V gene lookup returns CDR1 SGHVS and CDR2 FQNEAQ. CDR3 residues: CASKPGGGNIQYF. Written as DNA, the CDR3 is TGTGCCAGCAAACCAGGGGGTGGGAACATTCAGTACTTC.

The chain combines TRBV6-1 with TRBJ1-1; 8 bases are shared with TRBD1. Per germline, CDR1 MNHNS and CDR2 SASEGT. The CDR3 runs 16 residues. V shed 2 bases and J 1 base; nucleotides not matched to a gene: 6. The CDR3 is CASSESQGTGNTEAFF. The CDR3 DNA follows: TGTGCCAGCAGTGAATCGCAGGGGACAGGGAACACTGAAGCTTTCTTT.

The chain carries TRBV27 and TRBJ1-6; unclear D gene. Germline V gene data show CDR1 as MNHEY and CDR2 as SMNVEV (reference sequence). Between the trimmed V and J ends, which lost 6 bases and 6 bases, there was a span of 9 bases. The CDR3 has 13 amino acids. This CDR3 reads CASSRAINSPLHF. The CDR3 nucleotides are TGTGCCAGCAGCCGGGCCATTAATTCACCCCTCCACTTT.

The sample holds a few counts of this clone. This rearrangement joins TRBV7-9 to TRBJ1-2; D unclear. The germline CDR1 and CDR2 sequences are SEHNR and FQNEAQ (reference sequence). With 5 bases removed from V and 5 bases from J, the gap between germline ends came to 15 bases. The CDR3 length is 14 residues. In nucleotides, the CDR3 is TGTGCCAGCAGCCCGACGACGGGAGTGTATGGCTACACCTTC. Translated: CASSPTTGVYGYTF.

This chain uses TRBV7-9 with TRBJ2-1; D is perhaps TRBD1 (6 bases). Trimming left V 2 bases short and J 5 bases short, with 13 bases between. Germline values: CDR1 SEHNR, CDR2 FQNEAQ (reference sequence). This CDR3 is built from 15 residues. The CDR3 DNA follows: TGTGCCAGCAGCTTAACAAGGGGGTTCGACAATGAGCAGTTCTTC. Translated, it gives CASSLTRGFDNEQFF.

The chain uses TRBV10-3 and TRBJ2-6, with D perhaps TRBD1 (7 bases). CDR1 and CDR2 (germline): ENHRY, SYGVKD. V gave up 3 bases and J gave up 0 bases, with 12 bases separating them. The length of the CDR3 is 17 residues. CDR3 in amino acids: CAISEGRGVSGANVLTF. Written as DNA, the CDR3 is TGTGCCATCAGTGAAGGCAGGGGGGTCTCTGGGGCCAACGTCCTGACTTTC.

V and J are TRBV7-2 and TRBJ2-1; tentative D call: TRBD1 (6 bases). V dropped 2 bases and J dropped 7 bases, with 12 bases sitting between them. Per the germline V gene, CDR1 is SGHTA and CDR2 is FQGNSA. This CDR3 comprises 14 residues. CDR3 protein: CASSLTGSSNEQFF. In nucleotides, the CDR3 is TGTGCCAGCAGCTTAACAGGGTCCTCAAATGAGCAGTTCTTC.